This T cell receptor beta chain was documented in a study of OX40 agonist ivuxolimab in advanced cancers. The overall study: Partial responses were recorded for three patients, including one with hepatocellular carcinoma and two with cutaneous melanoma.

Libraries were prepared by immunoSEQ multiplex PCR; TCRdb keeps only in-frame clonotypes and omits some of them. Among under 65,000 clones, 87% were seen once, and the ten largest hold approximately 0.33%. Losses at the gene ends were 0 bases for V and 2 bases for J; bases not matched to a gene: 3. The CDR3 loop spans 15 amino acids. Germline CDR1 reads MNHEY; CDR2 reads SVGAGI. Note on this clone: What it binds is unknown.

Study observations and caveats: Part of the nonresponder group also had normalized T-cell clonal expansion that was low. CD4+ T cells averaged fewer expanded clones than CD8+ T cells. Clonal expansion by week 6 occurred in CD4+ and CD8+ blood T cells (at 0.1 to 3.0 mg/kg).

This specimen was CD4+ or CD8+ T cells sorted from blood, taken in a trial of the OX40 agonist ivuxolimab. The source is an adult with an advanced solid tumor such as melanoma, head and neck, liver or kidney cancer. The chain employs TRBV6-5 and TRBJ2-7, with 8 bases aligning to TRBD1. The CDR3 is CASSYSGQGPYEQYF. The DNA of the CDR3 is TGTGCCAGCAGTTACTCCGGACAGGGACCCTACGAGCAGTACTTC.